This T cell receptor beta chain was sequenced in a study of T cells in Graves' hyperthyroidism and ophthalmopathy. Graves' hyperthyroidism is called stable when ophthalmopathy does not progress within 18 months. The study left out patients who had uncontrolled infection, other autoimmune disease, pregnancy or lactation. The authors obtained PBMCs from 7.5 to 10 ml of fresh peripheral blood. With 5 bases removed from V and 6 bases from J, the gap between germline ends came to 17 bases. This CDR3 spans 14 amino acids. CDR1 is MNHEY and CDR2 is SMNVEV in the germline V gene (reference sequence). Amplification targeted TCR beta CDR3 regions from RNA transcripts. With the HTBI primer set, the TCR CDR3 went through a first round of RT-PCR. TCRdb re-analysed the multiplex PCR reads in MiXCR, keeping a single row per CDR3 protein. The sample consists of a few hundred thousand distinct CDR3 sequences, less than 15% of them appearing once.

Study-wide results and limits: Ophthalmopathy could be told apart from stable hyperthyroidism with a 13 V-J model.

This clonotype has just one count. Its antigen is not identified. This may be a read error, as it is one base from a much larger clone. Sequenced input: blood. The TCR was taken from a woman aged 18-29 years with Graves' hyperthyroidism. This rearrangement joins TRBV27 to TRBJ2-7, with D tentatively TRBD2 (6 bases). CDR3 loop: CASSGGNLGREQYF. The CDR3 DNA follows: TGTGCCAGCAGTGGGGGGAATCTGGGCCGCGAGCAGTACTTC.